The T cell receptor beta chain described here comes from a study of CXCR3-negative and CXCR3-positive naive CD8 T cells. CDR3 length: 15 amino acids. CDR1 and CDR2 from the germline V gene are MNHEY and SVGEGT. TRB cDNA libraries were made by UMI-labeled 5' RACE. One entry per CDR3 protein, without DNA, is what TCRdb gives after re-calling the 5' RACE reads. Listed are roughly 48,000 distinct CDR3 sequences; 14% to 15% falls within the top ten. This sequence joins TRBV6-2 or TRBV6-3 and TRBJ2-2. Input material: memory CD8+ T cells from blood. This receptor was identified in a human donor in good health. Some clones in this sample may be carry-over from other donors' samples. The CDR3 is CASGGPNLNTGELFF.